This T cell receptor beta chain was sequenced during a study of memory CD4+ T cells and cytomegalovirus serostatus. Study-wide points: Repertoires predicted CMV serostatus with median bootstrapped AUC of about 0.96. 67 of 164 known CMV-associated TCRbeta sequences appeared in CD4+ memory.

The CDR3 covers 15 residues. Losses at the gene ends were 0 bases for V and 2 bases for J; bases not matched to a gene: 2. Germline V gives CDR1 SGHRS, CDR2 YFSETQ. The sort gate was single viable CD3+CD4+CD8-CD45RO+ cells for memory CD4+ T cells. CMV serostatus came from serum IgG against pp150, pp28, p38, p52. Remarks on this clone: What it recognizes is unknown.

Assay: immunoSEQ multiplex PCR; the TCRdb copy retains only in-frame clones and omits some. The table has about 38,000 clones, approximately 79% seen once. The TCR originated in an adult in good health and CMV-seropositive. Specimen: memory CD4+ T cells from blood. The chain uses TRBV5-1 and TRBJ2-5, with 9 bases fitting TRBD2. CDR3 in DNA: TGCGCCAGCAGCTTGGCCGCGGGGGGGCAAGAGACCCAGTACTTC. Translated, it gives CASSLAAGGQETQYF.